The clone carrying this T cell receptor (beta chain) has just one count. The antigen is not known. The data originate from a study of Ad26.COV2.S vaccination and SARS-CoV-2 variants. Study as a whole: Ad26.COV2.S given intramuscularly, once or twice 56 days apart.

The germline V gene has CDR1 MNHEY and CDR2 SMNVEV (reference sequence). The ends were cut back, 0 bases at V and 4 bases at J, with 19 bases in the middle. There are 17 residues in the CDR3. The study, taken as a whole, reports: Those who received vaccine or placebo ended up with similar non-spike TCR breadth. After vaccination, substantial breadth of spike-specific CD8+ and CD4+ responses was reported.

Treatment specified: over 15 received Ad26.COV2.S at low or high dose, single or two shots; about five received placebo; per-sample allocation not given. Collection of the samples took place on day 63 after the first injection of vaccine or placebo. Donation was by an adult aged 18-55 years who was in Boston. TCRdb's copy holds only in-frame clones and misses some; the assay was immunoSEQ multiplex PCR. The sample has around 300,000 clones; approximately 86% are singletons. The source was peripheral blood, collected in a trial of Ad26.COV2.S vaccine versus placebo. The chain carries TRBV27 and TRBJ2-7; D tentatively reads TRBD1 or TRBD2 (5 bases each). This sequence was found in a person between 18 and 65 years old who received the Ad26.COV2.S COVID-19 vaccine or a placebo. DNA of the CDR3: TGTGCCAGCAGTTTATCGAGGGGCGGGTTGGGTGTATACGAGCAGTACTTC. Translating gives CASSLSRGGLGVYEQYF.